The rows below give T cell receptor beta chains drawn from one sample of a study of blood T cell repertoires in COVID-19. Using immunoSEQ multiplex PCR, the repertoire was profiled, and TCRdb retains in-frame clones only, with some absent. Counted here are some 180,000 clones, around 83% occurring once; the ten biggest clones make up around 8%. Sample: peripheral blood. Receptor source: an older woman with acute or convalescent COVID-19. The CDR3 runs from the conserved cysteine through the conserved F or W. Fields, in order: clone size, J gene, V gene, D gene, CDR3 DNA, CDR3 protein. A D gene is named only where the DNA matches it firmly. Size is omitted from some rows. Given values are once, few, many or a class for expanded clones.

clone size: .
J gene: TRBJ1-1
V gene: TRBV2
D gene: TRBD1
CDR3 DNA: TGTGCCAGCTATCAAGGGACAGGGGGACCTGAAGCTTTCTTT
CDR3 protein: CASYQGTGGPEAFF

clone size: .
J gene: TRBJ1-1
V gene: TRBV27
D gene: .
CDR3 DNA: TGTGCCAGCAGCTCAACAGGCACTGAAGCTTTCTTT
CDR3 protein: CASSSTGTEAFF

clone size: .
J gene: TRBJ2-5
V gene: TRBV7-3
D gene: .
CDR3 DNA: TGTGCCAGCAGCATAGCCGGACTGAACCAAGAGACCCAGTACTTC
CDR3 protein: CASSIAGLNQETQYF

clone size: once
J gene: TRBJ2-1
V gene: TRBV5-1
D gene: TRBD2
CDR3 DNA: TGCGCCAGCAGCTTGGGCTCCTTGGCGGGAGGGGACAATGAGCAGTTCTTC
CDR3 protein: CASSLGSLAGGDNEQFF

clone size: once
J gene: TRBJ1-5
V gene: TRBV30
D gene: .
CDR3 DNA: TGTGCCTGGAGTGTACAGACCAATCAGCCCCAGCATTTT
CDR3 protein: CAWSVQTNQPQHF

clone size: .
J gene: TRBJ1-1
V gene: TRBV7-9
D gene: .
CDR3 DNA: TGTGCCAGCAGCGACACCATAGCCCCCACAGCGATGGGGGGCACTGAAGCTTTCTTT
CDR3 protein: CASSDTIAPTAMGGTEAFF

clone size: .
J gene: TRBJ1-1
V gene: TRBV29-1
D gene: .
CDR3 DNA: TGCAGCGTGGCTGACAGGCACATGAACACTGAAGCTTTCTTT
CDR3 protein: CSVADRHMNTEAFF

clone size: .
J gene: TRBJ1-2
V gene: TRBV6-1
D gene: .
CDR3 DNA: TGTGCCAGCAGTGAAGGTTCAGGGAACTATGGCTACACCTTC
CDR3 protein: CASSEGSGNYGYTF

clone size: once
J gene: TRBJ1-2
V gene: TRBV14
D gene: .
CDR3 DNA: TGTGCCAGCAGCCAAGTAAGGGGAACAGGCTATGGCTACACCTTC
CDR3 protein: CASSQVRGTGYGYTF

clone size: .
J gene: TRBJ1-2
V gene: TRBV28
D gene: .
CDR3 DNA: TGTGCCAGCAGTTTAACGGGGGTCTATGGCTACACCTTC
CDR3 protein: CASSLTGVYGYTF

clone size: once
J gene: TRBJ1-1
V gene: TRBV29-1
D gene: TRBD1
CDR3 DNA: TGCAGCGTTGATTCAGGGGGCAGAAGGAACACTGAAGCTTTCTTT
CDR3 protein: CSVDSGGRRNTEAFF

clone size: .
J gene: TRBJ1-2
V gene: TRBV9
D gene: .
CDR3 DNA: TGTGCCAGCAGCGAGGGGGAGGGGCTGATCTATGGCTACACCTTC
CDR3 protein: CASSEGEGLIYGYTF

clone size: few
J gene: TRBJ2-7
V gene: TRBV9
D gene: .
CDR3 DNA: TGTGCCAGCAGCGCCTCAGGTCTAGGGGTGAGCGAGCAGTACTTC
CDR3 protein: CASSASGLGVSEQYF

clone size: .
J gene: TRBJ1-1
V gene: TRBV28
D gene: .
CDR3 DNA: TGTGCCAGCAGCTCTAGGGGGGGGAACACTGAAGCTTTCTTT
CDR3 protein: CASSSRGGNTEAFF

clone size: .
J gene: TRBJ1-2
V gene: TRBV6-6
D gene: .
CDR3 DNA: TGTGCCAGCAGTTCCCCTACAGGGAAAATAAGATATGGCTACACCTTC
CDR3 protein: CASSSPTGKIRYGYTF

clone size: .
J gene: TRBJ1-1
V gene: TRBV27
D gene: .
CDR3 DNA: TGTGCCAGCAGTTTTGGAGTTATGAACACTGAAGCTTTCTTT
CDR3 protein: CASSFGVMNTEAFF

clone size: .
J gene: TRBJ1-2
V gene: TRBV19
D gene: TRBD1
CDR3 DNA: TGTGCCAGTAGTGCGGACAGGGTGGTTGGCTACACCTTC
CDR3 protein: CASSADRVVGYTF

clone size: .
J gene: TRBJ2-3
V gene: TRBV7-7
D gene: .
CDR3 DNA: TGTGCTAGCAGCCCCCAGCAGGGTGGGACAGATACGCAGTATTTT
CDR3 protein: CASSPQQGGTDTQYF

clone size: .
J gene: TRBJ1-1
V gene: TRBV10-2
D gene: .
CDR3 DNA: TGCGCCAGCAGTGAGTCGGGGCGAAACACTGAAGCTTTCTTT
CDR3 protein: CASSESGRNTEAFF

clone size: few
J gene: TRBJ1-1
V gene: TRBV15
D gene: TRBD1
CDR3 DNA: TGTGCCACCAGCAGACCTCCCCAAACCTTGACAGGGGGCAACACTGAAGCTTTCTTT
CDR3 protein: CATSRPPQTLTGGNTEAFF

clone size: .
J gene: TRBJ2-2
V gene: TRBV24-1
D gene: TRBD1
CDR3 DNA: TGTGCCACCAGTGGGCAGGACAGGGGCCCCGGGGAGCTGTTTTTT
CDR3 protein: CATSGQDRGPGELFF

clone size: .
J gene: TRBJ1-5
V gene: TRBV7-8
D gene: .
CDR3 DNA: TGTGCCAGCAGCCACGGGGGGTTTTATCAGCCCCAGCATTTT
CDR3 protein: CASSHGGFYQPQHF

clone size: once
J gene: TRBJ1-5
V gene: TRBV18
D gene: TRBD1
CDR3 DNA: TGTGCCAGCTCAATGGGGCAGGGGGCGAGAAGCAATCAGCCCCAGCATTTT
CDR3 protein: CASSMGQGARSNQPQHF

clone size: .
J gene: TRBJ2-1
V gene: TRBV13
D gene: TRBD2
CDR3 DNA: TGTGCCAGCAGCACACCGGGACTAGCGGGAGGCAATGAGCAGTTCTTC
CDR3 protein: CASSTPGLAGGNEQFF

clone size: .
J gene: TRBJ2-5
V gene: TRBV12-5
D gene: .
CDR3 DNA: TGTGCTAGTGGTTTGGCACGGCGGGACAGCAGAGAGACCCAGTACTTC
CDR3 protein: CASGLARRDSRETQYF

clone size: once
J gene: TRBJ1-4
V gene: TRBV18
D gene: TRBD1
CDR3 DNA: TGTGCCAGCTCACCCGGGACAGGAGAAAAACTGTTTTTT
CDR3 protein: CASSPGTGEKLFF

clone size: .
J gene: TRBJ1-2
V gene: TRBV19
D gene: TRBD1
CDR3 DNA: TGTGCCAGTAGTATTACAGGGGCTTATGGCTACACCTTC
CDR3 protein: CASSITGAYGYTF

clone size: .
J gene: TRBJ1-2
V gene: TRBV27
D gene: .
CDR3 DNA: TGTGCCAGCTATACAGGGTATGGCTACACCTTC
CDR3 protein: CASYTGYGYTF

clone size: .
J gene: TRBJ1-1
V gene: TRBV29-1
D gene: .
CDR3 DNA: TGCAGCGTTGAAGGCTGGGAGGCTGAAGCTTTCTTT
CDR3 protein: CSVEGWEAEAFF

clone size: .
J gene: TRBJ2-3
V gene: TRBV19
D gene: TRBD2
CDR3 DNA: TGTGCCAGTAGTATACGGACTAGCGGGAGAACAGATACGCAGTATTTT
CDR3 protein: CASSIRTSGRTDTQYF

clone size: once
J gene: TRBJ1-2
V gene: TRBV7-9
D gene: TRBD1
CDR3 DNA: TGTGCCAGCAGCCAAGTGGCAGGGGGCTTCCTGAGTGATGGCTACACCTTC
CDR3 protein: CASSQVAGGFLSDGYTF

clone size: few
J gene: TRBJ1-1
V gene: TRBV11-2
D gene: .
CDR3 DNA: TGTGCCAGCAGCCCCCTTCGTACTGAAGCTTTCTTT
CDR3 protein: CASSPLRTEAFF

clone size: .
J gene: TRBJ2-7
V gene: TRBV29-1
D gene: .
CDR3 DNA: TGCAGCGTTGAAGATGGCAACGAGCAGTACTTC
CDR3 protein: CSVEDGNEQYF

clone size: .
J gene: TRBJ1-4
V gene: TRBV19
D gene: TRBD1
CDR3 DNA: TGTGCCAGTAGTATCTGGCAGGGGGCTTCCGATGAAAAACTGTTTTTT
CDR3 protein: CASSIWQGASDEKLFF

clone size: .
J gene: TRBJ2-2
V gene: TRBV11-3
D gene: TRBD2
CDR3 DNA: TGTGCCAGCAGCTTAGGCGGGGGGAGCACCGGGGAGCTGTTTTTT
CDR3 protein: CASSLGGGSTGELFF

clone size: .
J gene: TRBJ2-1
V gene: TRBV19
D gene: TRBD2
CDR3 DNA: TGTGCCAGTAGTATATCCGGGCCCCGGGAGGCATACAATGAGCAGTTCTTC
CDR3 protein: CASSISGPREAYNEQFF

clone size: .
J gene: TRBJ2-1
V gene: TRBV19
D gene: TRBD2
CDR3 DNA: TGTGCCAGTAGTATAAATGCGGGAGGTGGCAATGAGCAGTTCTTC
CDR3 protein: CASSINAGGGNEQFF

clone size: .
J gene: TRBJ1-5
V gene: TRBV14
D gene: TRBD1
CDR3 DNA: TGTGCCAGCAGGCTTGACAGGGGGCGCTTTTTAGACGGCAATCAGCCCCAGCATTTT
CDR3 protein: CASRLDRGRFLDGNQPQHF

clone size: .
J gene: TRBJ1-4
V gene: TRBV5-6
D gene: TRBD1
CDR3 DNA: TGTGCCAGCAGCCTACAGGGGTTGAGGGAGAATGAAAAACTGTTTTTT
CDR3 protein: CASSLQGLRENEKLFF

clone size: few
J gene: TRBJ2-5
V gene: TRBV5-1
D gene: .
CDR3 DNA: TGCGCCAGCAGCTTCGGGAGCGGCCAAGAGACCCAGTACTTC
CDR3 protein: CASSFGSGQETQYF

clone size: .
J gene: TRBJ2-2
V gene: TRBV5-1
D gene: TRBD2
CDR3 DNA: TGCGCCAGCAGCCGAAGACTAGCGGGAGGGAACACCGGGGAGCTGTTTTTT
CDR3 protein: CASSRRLAGGNTGELFF

clone size: .
J gene: TRBJ2-1
V gene: TRBV5-1
D gene: .
CDR3 DNA: TGCGCCAGCAGTGCTAGCGAAGCGCCCTACAATGAGCAGTTCTTC
CDR3 protein: CASSASEAPYNEQFF